A single sample gave rise to the 9 T cell receptor beta chains below, sequenced in a study of cytomegalovirus exposure and HLA in healthy donors. Use of 60 Vbeta and 13 Jbeta primers characterized the PCR. Sequencing was performed with immunoSEQ multiplex PCR; in TCRdb, only in-frame clones are kept and a portion is missing. The sample holds fewer than 250,000 clones, 60% to 85% seen once. The sample was PBMCs. Receptor source: a middle-aged man in good health and CMV-seronegative.

The rearrangement uses TRBV10-3 and TRBJ1-1, with unresolved D. V was pared by 10 bases and J by 3 bases, with 6 bases between. Germline V CDR1 and CDR2: ENHRY, SYGVKD. The length of the CDR3 is 10 residues. The CDR3 sequence: CATRDTEAFF. Here the CDR3 DNA reads TGTGCCACCCGGGACACTGAAGCTTTCTTT.

The gene calls are TRBV5-1 and TRBJ1-1; 8 bases match TRBD1. CDR1 is SGHRS and CDR2 is YFSETQ in the germline V gene. The CDR3 loop spans 14 amino acids. Germline trimming cut 0 bases from V and 8 bases from J; bases unmatched to any gene: 6. This CDR3 reads CASSLATGGLEAFF. CDR3 sequence (DNA): TGCGCCAGCAGCTTGGCCACAGGGGGTCTCGAAGCTTTCTTT. Full variable domain (outside the CDR3, taken from reference TRBV5-1 and TRBJ1-1): KAGVTQTPRYLIKTRGQQVTLSCSPISGHRSVSWYQQTPGQGLQFLFEYFSETQRNKGNFPGRFSGRQFSNSRSEMNVSTLELGDSALYLCASSLATGGLEAFFGQGTRLTVV.

The rearrangement uses TRBV12-2 and TRBJ1-2. TRBV12-2 corresponds to a pseudogene. This CDR3 has 12 amino acids. The CDR3 is CASEAGLGGYTF. CDR3 DNA: TGTGCAAGCGAGGCGGGGTTGGGTGGCTACACCTTC.

This CDR3 reads CASSFGTGGSEQYF. The CDR3 DNA is TGTGCCAGCAGCTTTGGGACAGGGGGCTCCGAGCAGTACTTC. The gene calls are TRBV5-4 and TRBJ2-7; 12 positions match TRBD1. This CDR3 is 14 amino acids long. The V gene's germline CDR1 is SGHNT and CDR2 YYREEE (reference sequence). J was trimmed by 6 bases and V by 2 bases; bases with no gene match: 3.

This chain connects TRBV19 to TRBJ2-1; tentative D call: TRBD2 (6 bases). Deletions cut 4 bases from V and 5 bases from J, with 12 bases between. The CDR3 runs to 14 residues. Germline V CDR1 and CDR2: LNHDA, SQIVND (reference sequence). The DNA of the CDR3 is TGTGCCAGTAGTACCCCGGGACTCCACAATGAGCAGTTCTTC. Amino acids: CASSTPGLHNEQFF.

The rearrangement uses TRBV7-8 and TRBJ1-1; D possibly corresponds to TRBD1 (6 bases). V gave up 7 bases and J gave up 1 base, with 10 bases separating them. The CDR3 covers 13 residues. Germline CDR1 reads SGHVS; CDR2 reads FQNEAQ. CDR3 amino acids: CASTTGQNTEAFF. The DNA for the CDR3 is TGTGCCAGCACCACGGGACAGAACACTGAAGCTTTCTTT.

The rearrangement joins TRBV7-2 to TRBJ1-2; the D is unclear. V was clipped by 1 base and J by 7 bases, with 19 bases between them. Germline CDR1 SGHTA, CDR2 FQGNSA. The CDR3 is 16 residues long. The CDR3 nucleotides read TGTGCCAGCAGCTTAGGTATCGCGACTGCTGCTAGTGGCTACACCTTC. Amino acid sequence: CASSLGIATAASGYTF.

This clone was counted a few times. This chain links TRBV19 with TRBJ1-1; 8 bases line up with TRBD1. The ends lost 4 bases at V and 6 bases at J; junction bases unmatched: 7. This CDR3 contains 14 residues. CDR1 and CDR2 from the germline V gene are LNHDA and SQIVND (reference sequence). The CDR3 loop reads CASSNGQGNSEAFF. In DNA form, the CDR3 reads TGTGCCAGTAGTAACGGACAGGGTAACTCTGAAGCTTTCTTT. Variable domain in full (rest from reference TRBV19 and TRBJ1-1): DGGITQSPKYLFRKEGQNVTLSCEQNLNHDAMYWYRQDPGQGLRLIYYSQIVNDFQKGDIAEGYSVSREKKESFPLTVTSAQKNPTAFYLCASSNGQGNSEAFFGQGTRLTVV.

This clone came up once. V usage is TRBV5-8 and J usage is TRBJ1-1; TRBD1 aligns across 7 bases. The CDR3 consists of 14 residues. CDR1 and CDR2 (germline): SGHTS, YDEGEE. The V segment lost 4 bases and the J segment 1 base; nucleotides outside the gene matches: 4. CDR3 coding DNA: TGTGCCAGCAGCGGACACAGGGGGAACACTGAAGCTTTCTTT. Translated: CASSGHRGNTEAFF.